The TCR beta chain under discussion was sequenced for a study of cytomegalovirus exposure and HLA in healthy donors (dated by TCRdb to about 2017). Regarding the study in general: An earlier analysis of about 530 of the donors reported 250 to 300 Gb of sequence data and about 120 million unique TCR beta sequences obtained from 150 million to 200 million T cells. In addition to the first cohort of around 670 subjects, a separate validation cohort of 120 different subjects was used. Of the approximately 370 genotyped donors, approximately 80% were placed in the genetic ancestry cluster associated with self-reported Caucasian donors. Every discovery cohort repertoire had been produced on one sequencing platform. The T cell repertoires of several hundred subjects were profiled by immunosequencing and related to cytomegalovirus serostatus. Roughly 300 gigabases of sequencing data and tens of millions of unique TCR sequences were included in an early release covering around 650 HLA-typed donors. Donor age, sex, ethnicity and CMV serostatus were compiled together with the repertoire data. A handful of DR-DQ haplotypes were handled as single units for association and clustering because linkage in the cohort was strong. High-throughput TCR immunosequencing, statistical association of individual TCRs with disease status, and machine learning were combined to predict cytomegalovirus infection status. The later analysis used no new phenotypic data to find candidate immune exposures, relying instead on TCR beta sequences and their occurrence across donors. Genome-wide SNP genotypes for about 60% of the roughly 670 donors were used in a later genetic analysis, which treated that subset as a discovery cohort. HLA typing included class I and class II loci at four-digit resolution. On average, around 200,000 unique TCR beta nucleotide sequences were sequenced per donor among more than 350 genotyped donors of the cohort, with approximately 18% of those sequences being non-productive. Typing coverage differed by locus: A, B, C, DRB1 and DQB1 were typed in roughly 620-630 donors, DQA1 in about 560, DPA1 in 600 to 610, and DPB1 in just under 490. An earlier analysis of approximately 640 of the donors applied high-throughput TCR beta sequencing to assess whether each TCR beta V gene segment acted as functional or pseudogenic. To study patterns of TCR occurrence, a later analysis re-analyzed previously published TCR beta repertoires from around 670 donors and added high-resolution HLA genotyping. The study aimed to test whether signatures of past pathogen exposure could be identified by cataloging public T cell receptors. Study-level results and caveats: A cluster of highly shared sequence variants was judged likely to be a technical artifact of the sequencing pipeline. According to a later analysis, parvovirus B19, influenza, CMV and Epstein-Barr virus appeared linked to several top co-occurrence clusters. Specific HLA alleles were associated with 15,000 to 20,000 TCR beta sequences at a false discovery rate of 0.05 in a later analysis. In an earlier analysis of some 540 of the donors, most TCR beta V segments appeared in productive rearrangements about 90% or about 30% of the time, broadly matching IMGT annotations. A later genetic analysis associated a missense DCLRE1C variant with V-gene and J-gene trimming of TCR beta chains, and an independent cohort replicated the association. About 17 rarely observed V segments, including chromosome 9 orphons, were excluded from the earlier analysis of several hundred of the donors because counts were too low. According to the authors, the approach could potentially be generalized to other disease states and immunological phenotypes. Because HLA typing was unavailable for some donors at each locus, only the typed subset was used in association tests. Three of the identified cytomegalovirus-associated TCR beta chains were confirmed in vitro to be specific for cytomegalovirus antigens. Correlated functional status among segregating V segments might reflect linkage disequilibrium, but an unknown experimental factor could not be ruled out. A later analysis found that HLA-associated TCR beta chains were more clonally expanded and had lower generation probabilities than equally common non-associated chains. In the study, around 150 TCR beta chains were listed as associated with cytomegalovirus. Most TCR sequences were observed very rarely across donors, whereas some public TCRs were present in many individuals. The only immune exposure information available for the cohort was CMV serostatus. A later analysis found that TCR association rates varied across HLA loci, with DRB1 alleles showing the most associated TCRs and HLA-C alleles the fewest. This cohort had only TCR beta chains sequenced, and the lack of alpha or paired-chain data limited which features could be detected. A later genetic analysis reported fewer N-insertions in productive TCRs among donors in an Asian-associated ancestry cluster than the roughly 700-donor mean. According to a later analysis, most CMV-associated TCR beta chains appeared to be HLA-restricted, and the HLA associations seemed to be driven largely by CMV exposure. A further reported finding was that TCR beta sequences accurately predicted the HLA-A and HLA-B alleles for most subjects in the first cohort. When HLA alleles, especially DR and DQ, strongly co-occurred, attributing TCR associations to individual alleles was difficult. Roughly uniform sequencing depth across donors was assumed in presence/absence analyses, although this assumption may not hold. The classifier was reported to diagnose cytomegalovirus status with high specificity and sensitivity in both the original cohort and the validation cohort.

The cohort consisted of 600 to 700 healthy bone marrow donors. All cohort members were sampled while nominally healthy, although unrecorded immune exposures were likely present. The donor was CMV seronegative and was included in the group of under 450 seronegative cohort members. A peripheral blood sample was provided by each donor, and peripheral blood mononuclear cells were used for TCR beta sequencing. The Qiagen DNeasy Blood Extraction Kit was used to extract genomic DNA from the blood cell samples. Note on this clone: Its specific antigen is unknown. The junction departs from germline at one end; a sequencing error may be responsible.

The receptor library was made with the immunoSEQ multiplex PCR assay. For the multiplex PCR, a mixture combining 60 forward primers for TCR Vbeta segments and 13 reverse primers for TCR Jbeta segments was used. Amplification of the CDR3 region of rearranged TCR beta genes was performed with a multiplex PCR assay on genomic DNA. Amplified TCR beta libraries were sequenced as 87-base-pair reads on the Illumina HiSeq System. In the source study's methods: A later analysis counted tens of millions of unique TCR beta chains across the 666 repertoires, and around 9.9 million of these chains were shared by at least two donors. Raw reads were error-corrected and collapsed into unique sequences by a nearest-neighbor algorithm in which closely related sequences were merged to remove PCR and sequencing errors. Alignment of CDR3 sequences to IMGT reference sequences was used to assign V, D and J gene segments. For a sequence to be retained, a match of at least six nucleotides was required to both a V gene segment and a J gene segment. A rearrangement was called productive if the CDR3 had no stop codons and remained in frame with V and J, and every other rearrangement was called non-productive. Following IMGT convention, CDR3 was defined as the stretch from the second conserved V-encoded cysteine up to the conserved J-encoded phenylalanine. The earlier analysis of about 560 of the donors excluded any sequence lacking an unambiguous match to a single V gene segment. In an earlier analysis of approximately 560 of the donors, a V segment was called functional when productive rearrangements were above 56.7%, and segregating when the standard deviation between donors exceeded 5%. A statistical classification framework was built to diagnose cytomegalovirus status from the catalog of TCR beta chain sequences. In a later analysis, TCR nucleotide sequences were compared against IMGT/GENE-DB human TR gene sequences so that V and J genes could be assigned. In a later analysis, CDR3 sequences and most-parsimonious VDJ recombination scenarios were assigned using the TCRdist pipeline. In a later analysis, every TCR beta chain was defined by the combination of its CDR3 amino acid sequence and its V-gene family, and reads without a unique V-gene family were dropped. As a way to deal with suspected cross-contamination and a sequencing artifact, a later analysis dropped approximately 570 nucleotide sequences that were highly shared and had low generation probability. In a later analysis, a clonal expansion index was calculated for each public chain from normalized within-repertoire ranks of inferred template counts. In a later analysis, generation probabilities were computed using a VDJ recombination model fitted to out-of-frame rearrangements, and the results were checked against IGoR. In a later analysis, TCR-TCR, TCR-HLA and TCR-CMV co-occurrence was scored with hypergeometric tests, and a repertoire-size bias correction was applied to TCR pairs. False discovery rates were estimated in a later analysis by permuting HLA or CMV assignments 20 times. In a later analysis, co-occurring TCRs were grouped using DBSCAN, and TCRdist sequence similarity was added for clustering within HLA-allele-positive subsets. Co-occurrence clustering excluded repertoires with fewer than 30,000 or more than 120,000 public chains, plus five with anomalous nucleotide sharing. The source is immuneACCESS, and TCRdb retained only in-frame sequences with V and J called. Part of the clones is not carried over; for the studies checked, unresolved V genes explain less than half of this, and the remainder is unexplained. For V, J and clone size, that table is used; D and trimming come from the DNA. Counted in this sample were about 110,000 clones; roughly 73% of them appeared once. The ten largest clones capture roughly 0.9% of the sample.

The clonotype was recovered from a woman aged 30 to 39 in good health and CMV-seronegative. What was sequenced was PBMCs.

This receptor has the CDR3 CASSQSLTGANTEAFF. The nucleotide sequence is given as TGTGCCAGCAGCCAATCACTGACAGGGGCCAACACTGAAGCTTTCTTT. Recombination linked TRBV4-1 to TRBJ1-1; 8 of the junction bases match TRBD1. From the cysteine up to the phenylalanine, the CDR3 has a length of 16 residues. Only CDR3 DNA remains: 48 bases, in frame from the first base. Reading the germline V gene gives CDR1 MGHRA and CDR2 YSYEKL.